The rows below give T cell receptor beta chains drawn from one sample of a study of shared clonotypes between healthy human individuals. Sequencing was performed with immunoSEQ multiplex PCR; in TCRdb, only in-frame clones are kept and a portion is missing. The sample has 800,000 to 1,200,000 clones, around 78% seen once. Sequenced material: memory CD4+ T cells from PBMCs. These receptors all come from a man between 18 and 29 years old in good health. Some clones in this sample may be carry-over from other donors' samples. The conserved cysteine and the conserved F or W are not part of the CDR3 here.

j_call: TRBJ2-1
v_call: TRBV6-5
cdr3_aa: ASSGDGYNEQF

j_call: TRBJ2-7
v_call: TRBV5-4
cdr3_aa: ASSKGPSDEQY

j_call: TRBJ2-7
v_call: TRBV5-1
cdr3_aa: ASSLAGGDEQY

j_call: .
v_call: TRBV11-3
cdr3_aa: ASSLIGRADEQY

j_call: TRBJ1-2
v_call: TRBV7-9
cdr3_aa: ASSFSQGAGYT

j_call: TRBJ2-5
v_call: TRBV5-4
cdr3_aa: ASSTSSGGETQY

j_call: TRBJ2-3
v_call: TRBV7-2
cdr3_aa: ASSLGAPPSDTQY

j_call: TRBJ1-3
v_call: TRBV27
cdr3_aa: ASSSPWGNTIY

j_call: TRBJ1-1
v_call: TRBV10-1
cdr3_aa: ASSYSAFGEAF

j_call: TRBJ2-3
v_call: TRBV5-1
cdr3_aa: ASSFRGSGVDTQY

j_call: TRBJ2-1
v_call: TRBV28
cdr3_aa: ASIQSGLFGNEQF

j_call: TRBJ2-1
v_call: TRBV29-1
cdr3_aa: SVGTVAAPGNEQF

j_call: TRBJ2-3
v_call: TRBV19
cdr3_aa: ASRPGLRDTQY

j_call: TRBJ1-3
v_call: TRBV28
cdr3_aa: ASSLNVPSGNTIY

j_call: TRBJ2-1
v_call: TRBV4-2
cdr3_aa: ASSQDPTSGYNEQF

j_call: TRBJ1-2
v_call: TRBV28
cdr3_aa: ASSLWQDNYGYT

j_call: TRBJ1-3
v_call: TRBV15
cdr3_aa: ATSRDRGPGNTIY

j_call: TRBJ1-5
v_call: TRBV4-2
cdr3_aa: ASSQGNYQPQH

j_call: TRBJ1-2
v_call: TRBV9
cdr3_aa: ASSVGRGAQGGYT

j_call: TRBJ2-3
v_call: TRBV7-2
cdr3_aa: ASSPRGRADTQY

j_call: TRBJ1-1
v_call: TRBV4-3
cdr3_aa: ASSQVPLRGTEAF

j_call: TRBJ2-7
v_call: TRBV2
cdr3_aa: ASMGTGFLSYEQY

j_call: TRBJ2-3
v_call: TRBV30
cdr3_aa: AWVETDTQY

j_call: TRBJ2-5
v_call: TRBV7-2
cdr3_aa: ASSATGGGETQY

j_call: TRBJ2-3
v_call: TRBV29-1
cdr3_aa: SVETVLTDTQY

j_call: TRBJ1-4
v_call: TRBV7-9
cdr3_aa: ASSFQGGFNEKLF

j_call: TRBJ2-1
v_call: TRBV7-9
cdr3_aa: ASSPFPSAGAGTYNEQF

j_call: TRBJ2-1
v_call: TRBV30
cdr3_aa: AWSSNEQF

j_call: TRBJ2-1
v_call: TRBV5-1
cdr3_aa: ASSLATRGQSYNEQF

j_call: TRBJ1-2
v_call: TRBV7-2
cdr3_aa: ASSLEGGRYT

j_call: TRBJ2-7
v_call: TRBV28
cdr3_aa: ASSLGRRFSYEQY

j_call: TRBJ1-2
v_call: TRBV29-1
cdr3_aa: SVESAGAGYGYT

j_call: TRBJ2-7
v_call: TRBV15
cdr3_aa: ATSRDTVGREQY

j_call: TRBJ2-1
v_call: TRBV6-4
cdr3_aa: ASSAQGEQF

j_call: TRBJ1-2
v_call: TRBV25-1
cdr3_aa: ASSDRDPGQGMAGYT

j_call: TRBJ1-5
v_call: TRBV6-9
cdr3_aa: ASSYPDRDNQPQH

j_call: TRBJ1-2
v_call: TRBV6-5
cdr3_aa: ASSYSRAGGDGYT

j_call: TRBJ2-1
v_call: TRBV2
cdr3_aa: ASSREGTSDNEQF

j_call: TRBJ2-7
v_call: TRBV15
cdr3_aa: ATSRVEGLAGDKEYEQY

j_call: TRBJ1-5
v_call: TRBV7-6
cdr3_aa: ASSLAGTQGSQPQH

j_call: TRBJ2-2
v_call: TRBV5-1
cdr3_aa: ASSWSPREAGELF

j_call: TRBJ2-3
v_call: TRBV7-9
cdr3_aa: ASSLGAGVRTDTQY

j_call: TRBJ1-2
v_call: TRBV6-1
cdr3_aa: ASSETGNYGYT

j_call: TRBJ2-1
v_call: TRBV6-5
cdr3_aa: ASRTGRWDEQF

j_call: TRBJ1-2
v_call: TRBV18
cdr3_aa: ASSPPTQGYGYT

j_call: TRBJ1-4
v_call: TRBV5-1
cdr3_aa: ASSLDGEKLF

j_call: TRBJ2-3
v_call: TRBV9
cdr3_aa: ASSVYGVGDTQY

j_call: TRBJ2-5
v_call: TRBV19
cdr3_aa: ASSIISGSKTQY

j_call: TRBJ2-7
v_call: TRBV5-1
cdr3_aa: ASSLDGSRAYEQY

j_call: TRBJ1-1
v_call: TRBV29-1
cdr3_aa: SVESLGREAF